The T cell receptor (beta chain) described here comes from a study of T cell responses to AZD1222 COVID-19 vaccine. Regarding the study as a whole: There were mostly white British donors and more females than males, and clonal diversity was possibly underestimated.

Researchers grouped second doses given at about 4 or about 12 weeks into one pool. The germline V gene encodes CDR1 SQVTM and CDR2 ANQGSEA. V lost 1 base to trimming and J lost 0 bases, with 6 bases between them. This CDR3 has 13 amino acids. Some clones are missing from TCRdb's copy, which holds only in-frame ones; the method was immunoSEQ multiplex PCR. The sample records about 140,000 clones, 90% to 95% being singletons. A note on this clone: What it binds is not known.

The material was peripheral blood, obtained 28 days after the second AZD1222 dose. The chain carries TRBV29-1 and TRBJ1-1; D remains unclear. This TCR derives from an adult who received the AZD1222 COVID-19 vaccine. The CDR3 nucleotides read TGCAGCGTTGAAGTTTCGCTGAACACTGAAGCTTTCTTT. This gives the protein CSVEVSLNTEAFF.